These 19 T cell receptor beta chains were all obtained from the same sample, sequenced in a study of shared clonotypes between healthy human individuals. Assay used: immunoSEQ multiplex PCR; TCRdb lists only in-frame clones, some missing. The data contain under 1,900,000 clones, approximately 98.5% of them singletons. Sequencing was done on a sample of naive CD4+ T cells sorted from blood. Subset: CD45RA+ positively selected. These receptor sequences come from a man aged 25 to 40 in good health.

V is TRBV5-8 and J is TRBJ1-2; 11 nucleotides match TRBD1. Per germline, CDR1 SGHTS and CDR2 YDEGEE. The CDR3 is 14 amino acids. V was clipped by 3 bases and J by 5 bases; unmatched bases: 3. The CDR3 here is CASSSGQGAYGYTF. The CDR3 DNA reads TGTGCCAGCAGCTCCGGACAGGGGGCTTATGGCTACACCTTC.

The V and J genes are TRBV6-4 and TRBJ1-2, with D unclear. The V end was cut by 0 bases, the J end by 5 bases, with 13 bases between. The germline gives CDR1 MRHNA, CDR2 SNTAGT. The CDR3 is 15 residues long. CDR3 sequence reads: CASSDSPGAGYGYTF. The CDR3 bases are TGTGCCAGCAGTGACTCTCCAGGCGCTGGGTATGGCTACACCTTC.

V usage is TRBV19 and J usage is TRBJ2-5; 11 nucleotides align to TRBD2. This CDR3 region has 17 residues. J was trimmed by 6 bases and V by 1 base; bases with no gene match: 10. Per germline, CDR1 LNHDA and CDR2 SQIVND (reference sequence). The CDR3 protein is CASSIGLAGGVHQTQYF. DNA for the CDR3: TGTGCCAGTAGTATAGGTCTAGCGGGAGGTGTCCATCAGACCCAGTACTTC.

The chain recombines TRBV5-1 with TRBJ2-2; TRBD1 is a possible D gene (5 bases). The V gene lost 4 bases and the J gene lost 7 bases, with 11 bases spanning the gap. The V gene's germline CDR1 is SGHRS and CDR2 YFSETQ. CDR3 length: 13 residues. The DNA of the CDR3 is TGCGCCAGCAGCCAAGGGGCAGGCGGGGAGCTGTTTTTT. This sequence encodes CASSQGAGGELFF.

The chain links TRBV5-1 to TRBJ2-3; maybe TRBD1 (5 bases). Germline CDR1 SGHRS, CDR2 YFSETQ. The CDR3 consists of 15 residues. V shed 1 base and J shed 1 base, with 10 bases lying between them. The CDR3 region is CASSLQGFGTDTQYF. Written as DNA, the CDR3 is TGCGCCAGCAGCTTGCAGGGATTTGGCACAGATACGCAGTATTTT.

The rearrangement uses TRBV7-2 and TRBJ1-2; TRBD1 agrees at 11 bases. V was clipped by 5 bases and J by 2 bases; unmatched bases: 13. CDR3 length: 18 amino acids. Germline V gene lookup returns CDR1 SGHTA and CDR2 FQGNSA. CDR3 amino acids: CASSANDGTGGWNYGYTF. CDR3 nucleotide sequence: TGTGCCAGCAGCGCAAATGACGGGACAGGGGGGTGGAACTATGGCTACACCTTC.

The genes are TRBV5-1 and TRBJ2-1, with 13 bases identical to TRBD2. The CDR3 runs to 17 residues. Germline V gene data show CDR1 as SGHRS and CDR2 as YFSETQ. J gave up 7 bases and V 0 bases, and 7 bases lay outside the gene matches. The CDR3: CASSLALGLAGWNEQFF. CDR3 nucleotides: TGCGCCAGCAGCTTGGCCCTGGGACTAGCGGGATGGAATGAGCAGTTCTTC.

The chain joins TRBV7-9 to TRBJ1-5; D ambiguous. The CDR3 has 15 amino acids. Germline V gene sequence: CDR1 SEHNR, CDR2 FQNEAQ (reference sequence). V was trimmed by 1 base and J by 4 bases, leaving 11 bases between them. CDR3 protein: CASSLVGIENQPQHF. In DNA, the CDR3 is TGTGCCAGCAGCTTAGTTGGAATCGAAAATCAGCCCCAGCATTTT.

The genes are TRBV9 and TRBJ2-2; 8 nucleotides align to TRBD2. CDR3 size: 17 residues. Germline V gene lookup returns CDR1 SGDLS and CDR2 YYNGEE. With 3 bases clipped from V and 3 bases from J, the junction kept 10 bases outside the gene matches. CDR3 DNA sequence: TGTGCCAGCAGCGCATCAGGTTACGGGAGGGACACCGGGGAGCTGTTTTTT. Translating it yields CASSASGYGRDTGELFF.

This clone was counted once. The same CDR3 is also encoded by other DNA sequences in this sample. This chain joins TRBV7-9 and TRBJ2-3, with unresolved D. CDR1 is SEHNR, CDR2 FQNEAQ, per germline (reference sequence). V was shortened by 5 bases and J by 6 bases, with 6 bases between the two germline ends. This CDR3 spans 11 amino acids. CDR3 sequence reads: CASSQSDTQYF. The CDR3 DNA sequence: TGTGCCAGCAGCCAATCCGATACGCAGTATTTT.

The chain joins TRBV6-6 to TRBJ1-1; D may be TRBD1 (5 bases). Germline assignment: CDR1 MNHNY and CDR2 SVGAGI (reference sequence). V lost 2 bases to trimming and J lost 1 base, with 8 bases between them. The CDR3 loop spans 14 amino acids. The CDR3 bases are TGTGCCAGCAGTTACGTAGGGGCGAACACTGAAGCTTTCTTT. Its translation: CASSYVGANTEAFF.

The chain joins TRBV19 to TRBJ2-2; no definite D call. There are 15 residues in the CDR3. V lost 1 base and J lost 1, with 7 bases in between. The germline CDR1 and CDR2 sequences are LNHDA and SQIVND (reference sequence). Here the CDR3 reads CASSIATVNTGELFF. CDR3 coding DNA: TGTGCCAGTAGTATAGCAACAGTGAACACCGGGGAGCTGTTTTTT.

The chain's CDR3 is CASSELQSYGYTF. The CDR3 nucleotides read TGTGCCAGCAGTGAACTACAGAGCTATGGCTACACCTTC. V is TRBV6-1 and J is TRBJ1-2; D is ambiguous. Trimming cost V 2 bases and J 4 bases, with 8 bases left between them. Germline V CDR1 and CDR2: MNHNS, SASEGT. CDR3 length equals 13 residues.

The rearrangement uses TRBV28 and TRBJ2-5; 11 nucleotides match TRBD1. Germline V gene lookup returns CDR1 MDHEN and CDR2 SYDVKM. V lost 1 base and J lost 7; bases outside the gene matches: 5. The CDR3 length is 15 residues. CDR3 residues: CASSLSDRGLPTQYF. The DNA for the CDR3 is TGTGCCAGCAGTTTATCGGACAGGGGGCTTCCGACCCAGTACTTC.

The chain uses TRBV10-3 and TRBJ2-4; D is possibly TRBD1 or TRBD2 (5 bases each). CDR1 and CDR2 (germline): ENHRY, SYGVKD. The CDR3 has 16 residues. This chain's CDR3 is CSLPGPRFVAKNIQYF. Written as DNA, the CDR3 is TGTTCTCTACCGGGACCCCGCTTCGTAGCCAAAAACATTCAGTACTTC.

This clone was observed once. The DNA for the CDR3 is TGTGCCAGCAGCGTCGAGTTGGCAGGGGGCACAGATACGCAGTATTTT. The encoded protein is CASSVELAGGTDTQYF. V is TRBV11-2 and J is TRBJ2-3; D possibly corresponds to TRBD1 (6 bases). The CDR3 is made up of 16 amino acids. V lost 5 bases, J lost 1 base, and 16 bases lay in between. The germline CDR1 and CDR2 sequences are SGHAT and FQNNGV.

This chain connects TRBV5-1 to TRBJ2-3; the D gene is possibly TRBD2 (5 bases). Germline V gene data show CDR1 as SGHRS and CDR2 as YFSETQ. V was clipped by 3 bases and J by 4 bases, with 15 bases between them. The CDR3 has 15 residues. The CDR3 DNA is TGCGCCAGCAGCTCCACCCAGGAGGCCCCAGATACGCAGTATTTT. Translating gives CASSSTQEAPDTQYF.

This chain connects TRBV2 to TRBJ1-1; D unresolved. This CDR3 has 12 amino acids. Germline V CDR1 and CDR2: SNHLY, FYNNEI. V was clipped by 3 bases and J by 7 bases, with 9 bases between them. CDR3 amino acids: CASSDATGEAFF. The CDR3, as DNA: TGTGCCAGCAGTGATGCGACGGGTGAAGCTTTCTTT.

The chain recombines TRBV19 with TRBJ2-2; D is undetermined. The CDR3 spans 16 residues. V lost 7 bases to trimming and J lost 4 bases, with 19 bases between them. The germline gives CDR1 LNHDA, CDR2 SQIVND (reference sequence). CDR3 loop: CASTLGIRALTGELFF. CDR3 in DNA: TGTGCCAGTACCCTAGGAATACGGGCTCTCACCGGGGAGCTGTTTTTT. Full variable domain (outside the CDR3, taken from reference TRBV19 and TRBJ2-2): DGGITQSPKYLFRKEGQNVTLSCEQNLNHDAMYWYRQDPGQGLRLIYYSQIVNDFQKGDIAEGYSVSREKKESFPLTVTSAQKNPTAFYLCASTLGIRALTGELFFGEGSRLTVL.